The clone carrying this TCR beta chain was recorded many times. The CDR3 has 15 amino acids. The V and J ends lost 4 bases and 12 bases respectively, with 25 bases between them. The germline gives CDR1 MNHEY, CDR2 SVGAGI. The sample originates from a study of regulatory T cells in long-lasting Graves disease. As to time point: newly diagnosed GD, antithyroid drugs for less than 3 months. RNA extracted from PBMCs served as the sequencing template. HTBI primers from iRepertoire and Arm-PCR of CDR3 regions yielded the TCR beta libraries. Each CDR3 protein gets one entry after TCRdb re-called the multiplex PCR reads with MiXCR. The top ten clones hold less than 40% of a sample with about 320,000 distinct CDR3 sequences, over 15% of them seen once.

The chain carries TRBV6-5 and TRBJ2-7, with D possibly TRBD2 on 6 matching bases. Sequenced here: peripheral blood mononuclear cells (PBMCs), sampled at new diagnosis, from a patient treated with antithyroid drugs. The clonotype comes from a female donor with Graves disease. The CDR3 DNA reads TGTGCCAGCAGTTCTCCGGGACGGACTACCCTACGAGGGTACTTC. It encodes CASSSPGRTTLRGYF.